This T cell receptor (beta chain) was retrieved from a study of blood T cell repertoires in COVID-19. Only in-frame clones appear in the TCRdb table, and some are missing; sequencing was by immunoSEQ multiplex PCR. Of 150,000 or so clones listed, around 80% were seen once; the top ten hold 8.4%. Germline assignment: CDR1 SEHNR and CDR2 FQNEAQ (reference sequence). V shed 3 bases and J 5 bases; nucleotides not matched to a gene: 6. The CDR3 loop spans 15 amino acids. The genes are TRBV7-9 and TRBJ2-5; 10 nucleotides agree with TRBD1. This clonotype was obtained from a woman aged 70-85 years with acute or convalescent COVID-19. The specimen sequenced was peripheral blood. CDR3 coding DNA: TGTGCCAGCAGCTTCCCCTCGGACAGGGGGGAGACCCAGTACTTC. It translates to CASSFPSDRGETQYF.